Below are 14 T cell receptor beta chains sequenced from a single sample in a study of molecular identifiers for immune sequencing clone quantification. Using its own MiXCR run on the PCR reads, TCRdb lists one record per CDR3 protein. The repertoire holds over 600,000 distinct CDR3 sequences, with 15% to 20% as singletons. The sample comprised naive CD8+ T cells from blood, with Jurkat cell RNA spiked in. The sample's subset: FACS-sorted CD8+CD4-CCR7+CD45RA+ naive T cells. All receptors come from a human donor in good health. Some libraries in this study had Jurkat cell RNA spiked in.

CDR3 region: CASSPGRGIPEAFF. The CDR3 DNA is TGTGCCAGTAGCCCCGGCAGGGGAATCCCTGAAGCTTTCTTT. The gene calls are TRBV19 and TRBJ1-1; D possibly corresponds to TRBD1 (6 bases). This CDR3 comprises 14 residues. The V gene lost 6 bases and the J gene lost 6 bases, with 17 bases spanning the gap. The V gene's germline CDR1 is LNHDA and CDR2 SQIVND (reference sequence).

In its sample, this clonotype was seen many times. The CDR3 spells CASSSRVRTYEQYF. The CDR3 nucleotides read TGTGCCAGCAGTTCCAGGGTGAGGACCTACGAGCAGTACTTC. V is TRBV28 and J is TRBJ2-7; possible D gene TRBD1, 5 bases. V was clipped by 4 bases and J by 2 bases, with 12 bases between them. Germline V gene lookup returns CDR1 MDHEN and CDR2 SYDVKM. The CDR3 has 14 residues.

This clonotype showed up just a few times. This chain connects TRBV5-3 to TRBJ2-2; D may be TRBD2 (5 bases). TRBV5-3 belongs to the ORF category, with a function that is uncertain. Trimming cost V 8 bases and J 3 bases, with 20 bases left between them. The CDR3 consists of 16 residues. Here the CDR3 reads CASSAPLLADTGELFF. CDR3 nucleotide sequence: TGTGCCAGCAGCGCTCCCCTCCTAGCCGACACCGGGGAGCTGTTTTTT.

This chain uses TRBV4-3 with TRBJ2-4; 7 bases are a match to TRBD1. Germline assignment: CDR1 LGHNA and CDR2 YSLEER. CDR3 length equals 16 residues. The trim removed 1 base at V and 8 bases at J, leaving 11 bases unmatched. The CDR3 region has the DNA TGCGCCAGCAGCCAAGGCAACAGGGGTGCAGCGCACATTCAGTACTTC. Its translation: CASSQGNRGAAHIQYF.

The genes are TRBV7-9 and TRBJ2-7; TRBD1 agrees at 8 bases. This CDR3 has 17 residues. Germline assignment: CDR1 SEHNR and CDR2 FQNEAQ (reference sequence). Germline trimming cut 2 bases from V and 2 bases from J; bases unmatched to any gene: 11. The CDR3 region is CASSLIVGTGPTYEQYF. CDR3 coding DNA: TGTGCCAGCAGCTTAATTGTGGGGACAGGCCCAACCTACGAGCAGTACTTC.

This clonotype came up many times. This chain joins TRBV27 and TRBJ2-3; 7 nucleotides agree with TRBD1. CDR1 and CDR2 (germline): MNHEY, SMNVEV (reference sequence). The CDR3 has 14 amino acids. The junction had 6 bases not matched to a gene; V was cut back by 5 bases and J by 4 bases. The CDR3 coding sequence is TGTGCCAGCAGTAGGGGGCTCACCCCAGATACGCAGTATTTT. Translating it yields CASSRGLTPDTQYF.

This clonotype was seen ten or more times. The CDR3 sequence: CASTPGGGGGTQYF. CDR3 in DNA: TGTGCCAGCACCCCAGGCGGGGGAGGTGGAACCCAGTACTTC. The chain couples TRBV9 to TRBJ2-5; 7 bases agree with TRBD2. Germline lookup yields CDR1 SGDLS and CDR2 YYNGEE. J gave up 8 bases and V 6 bases, and 13 bases lay outside the gene matches. The CDR3 is 14 residues long.

This clonotype was observed many times. The chain carries TRBV19 and TRBJ2-5; tentatively, D is TRBD2 (7 bases). Looked up from germline, CDR1 is LNHDA and CDR2 is SQIVND (reference sequence). Trimming pared 4 bases from V and 6 bases from J, leaving 21 bases between. This CDR3 has 16 amino acids. The DNA of the CDR3 is TGTGCCAGTAGTAAGCCAGGGGAGGGGTTAACGAAGACCCAGTACTTC. Its protein product is CASSKPGEGLTKTQYF. Based on the CDR3 plus reference TRBV19 and TRBJ2-5, the full variable domain is DGGITQSPKYLFRKEGQNVTLSCEQNLNHDAMYWYRQDPGQGLRLIYYSQIVNDFQKGDIAEGYSVSREKKESFPLTVTSAQKNPTAFYLCASSKPGEGLTKTQYFGPGTRLLVL.

The chain recombines TRBV14 with TRBJ1-2, with no clear D. CDR3 length equals 13 residues. CDR1 SGHDN and CDR2 FVKESK come from the germline V gene. V dropped 4 bases and J dropped 3 bases, with 9 bases sitting between them. The CDR3 DNA reads as TGTGCCAGCAGCCGCGAGGTCTACTATGGCTACACCTTC. It translates to CASSREVYYGYTF.

Concerning this clonotype: This sequence may be a read error, since a much larger clone differs from it by one base. V is TRBV18 and J is TRBJ2-7; D is possibly TRBD1 or TRBD2 (6 bases each). The CDR3 is 14 amino acids. Germline CDR1 KGHSH, CDR2 LQKENI. The DNA of the CDR3 is TGTGCCAGCTCACCGGGGGACACCCCGGGGGAGCAGCACTTC. Its protein is CASSPGDTPGEQHF.

The chain employs TRBV28 and TRBJ2-5; D is perhaps TRBD2 (5 bases). The germline gives CDR1 MDHEN, CDR2 SYDVKM. The CDR3 consists of 13 residues. Trimming pared 11 bases from V and 0 bases from J, leaving 13 bases between. The CDR3 DNA reads TGTGCCCCTCTCGGGGAGTACCAAGAGACCCAGTACTTC. Translating gives CAPLGEYQETQYF.

The sample holds many counts of this clonotype. The rearrangement uses TRBV18 and TRBJ2-5, with 11 bases lining up with TRBD2. CDR1 is KGHSH and CDR2 is LQKENI in the germline V gene. V shed 5 bases and J 2 bases; nucleotides not matched to a gene: 4. The CDR3 covers 15 residues. In DNA, the CDR3 is TGTGCCAGCTCAGGACTAGCGGGTTTACAAGAGACCCAGTACTTC. Its protein product is CASSGLAGLQETQYF.

On this clonotype: A much larger clone differs from this one at a single base, so this may be a read error. The chain employs TRBV5-6 and TRBJ2-3; TRBD2 agrees at 9 bases. This CDR3 comprises 18 residues. Per the germline V gene, CDR1 is SGHDT and CDR2 is YYEEEE. CDR3 protein: CAISSMGDEAGGADTQYF. CDR3 sequence (DNA): TGTGCCATCAGCTCAATGGGAGACGAAGCGGGAGGCGCAGATACGCAGTATTTT.

This clonotype was recorded at least ten times. The chain is built from TRBV4-1 and TRBJ2-7; tentative D call: TRBD2 (6 bases). This CDR3 contains 15 residues. Germline assignment: CDR1 MGHRA and CDR2 YSYEKL. The V end lost 0 bases, the J end lost 3 bases, and 12 bases lay between the germline ends. The CDR3 region has the DNA TGCGCCAGCAGCCAAGAAGCCCCGGGACTCTACGAGCAGTACTTC. Amino acids: CASSQEAPGLYEQYF.